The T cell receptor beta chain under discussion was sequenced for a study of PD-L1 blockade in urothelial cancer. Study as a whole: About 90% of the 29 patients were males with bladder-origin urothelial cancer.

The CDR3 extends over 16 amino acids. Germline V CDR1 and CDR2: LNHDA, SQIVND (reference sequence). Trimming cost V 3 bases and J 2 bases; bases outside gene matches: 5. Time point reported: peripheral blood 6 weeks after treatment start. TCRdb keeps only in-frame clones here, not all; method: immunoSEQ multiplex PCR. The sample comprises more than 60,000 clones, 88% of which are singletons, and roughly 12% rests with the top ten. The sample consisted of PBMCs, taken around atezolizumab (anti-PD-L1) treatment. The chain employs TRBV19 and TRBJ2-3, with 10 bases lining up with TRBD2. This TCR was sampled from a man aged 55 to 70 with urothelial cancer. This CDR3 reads CASSISSGGSTDTQYF. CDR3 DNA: TGTGCCAGTAGTATCTCTAGCGGGGGCTCCACAGATACGCAGTATTTT.